This entry lists 19 T cell receptor beta chains sequenced from one sample in a study of T cells in Graves' hyperthyroidism and ophthalmopathy. Amplified TCR beta CDR3 regions came from RNA transcripts. RT-PCR in the first round (using the HTBI primer set) targeted the TCR CDR3. In TCRdb, the multiplex PCR reads were re-called with MiXCR into one record per CDR3 protein. The sample carries about 690,000 distinct CDR3 sequences, about 18% recorded once. The sequenced material came from blood. Source of these receptors: a man aged 50 to 60 with Graves' hyperthyroidism.

The chain uses TRBV10-2 and TRBJ2-7; D call uncertain. Trimming shortened V by 2 bases and J by 9 bases, and 20 bases separated the two germline ends. The CDR3 is made up of 15 amino acids. Germline V lookup: CDR1 WSHSY, CDR2 SAAADI. In DNA, the CDR3 is TGCGCCAGCAGTGAGAATCCGGCAAATTTTCTAGGGCAGTACTTC. Its translation: CASSENPANFLGQYF.

Ten or more counts support this clonotype. This rearrangement joins TRBV18 to TRBJ2-5; TRBD1 matches at 7 bases. The germline CDR1 and CDR2 sequences are KGHSH and LQKENI. V was pared by 3 bases and J by 2 bases, with 6 bases of the junction left unmatched. The CDR3 has 15 amino acids. The chain's CDR3 is CASSPGDRLQETQYF. CDR3 DNA sequence: TGTGCCAGCTCACCGGGGGACAGACTACAAGAGACCCAGTACTTC.

This clonotype was seen more than once but under ten times. V and J are TRBV12-3 or TRBV12-4 and TRBJ2-7; D is unresolved. The CDR3 consists of 13 residues. Trimming removed 2 bases from V and 4 bases from J, with 9 bases in between. The CDR3 DNA is TGTGCCAGCAGTTTAAGGGCGGCTTACGAGCAGTACTTC. Residues: CASSLRAAYEQYF.

This clonotype has a count of ten or more. The V and J genes are TRBV28 and TRBJ1-5; D is unclear. Between the trimmed V and J ends, which lost 6 bases and 0 bases, there was a span of 15 bases. The CDR3 has 16 residues. Germline lookup yields CDR1 MDHEN and CDR2 SYDVKM. The CDR3 nucleotides are TGTGCCAGCAGGTCAGGCAGACTTAATAGCAATCAGCCCCAGCATTTT. This encodes CASRSGRLNSNQPQHF.

The chain joins TRBV19 to TRBJ2-5, with D possibly TRBD2 on 6 matching bases. The V and J ends lost 7 bases and 4 bases respectively, with 13 bases between them. Germline V lookup: CDR1 LNHDA, CDR2 SQIVND (reference sequence). The CDR3 loop spans 13 amino acids. The CDR3 DNA sequence: TGTGCCAGTAATCGGGGGATAGGAGAGACCCAGTACTTC. Its translation: CASNRGIGETQYF. Variable domain in full (rest from reference TRBV19 and TRBJ2-5): DGGITQSPKYLFRKEGQNVTLSCEQNLNHDAMYWYRQDPGQGLRLIYYSQIVNDFQKGDIAEGYSVSREKKESFPLTVTSAQKNPTAFYLCASNRGIGETQYFGPGTRLLVL.

The sample holds many counts of this clonotype. This rearrangement joins TRBV14 to TRBJ2-2; no reliable D call. Germline CDR1 is SGHDN and CDR2 is FVKESK. V shed 0 bases and J shed 0 bases, with 8 bases lying between them. CDR3 size: 16 residues. The CDR3 bases are TGTGCCAGCAGCCAAGATCTTCCAGCGAACACCGGGGAGCTGTTTTTT. It codes for CASSQDLPANTGELFF.

The sample holds many counts of this clonotype. The chain is built from TRBV27 and TRBJ2-1; 12 bases are shared with TRBD2. The CDR3 is made up of 16 amino acids. Per the germline V gene, CDR1 is MNHEY and CDR2 is SMNVEV (reference sequence). The J segment lost 5 bases and the V segment lost 6 bases, leaving 8 bases of the junction unmatched. CDR3 in DNA: TGTGCCAGCAGCTACCTTGGACTAGCGGGGAACAATGAGCAGTTCTTC. This sequence encodes CASSYLGLAGNNEQFF.

This clonotype was counted at least ten times. V usage is TRBV6-1 and J usage is TRBJ2-7; 7 bases agree with TRBD2. J lost 1 base, V lost 6 bases, and 9 bases had no gene match. CDR1 and CDR2 from the germline V gene are MNHNS and SASEGT. The CDR3 sequence is 15 residues long. CDR3 in amino acids: CASRTSGGMSYEQYF. In DNA form, the CDR3 reads TGTGCCAGCAGAACTTCGGGGGGTATGTCCTACGAGCAGTACTTC.

V is TRBV5-4 and J is TRBJ1-1; D might be TRBD1 (5 bases). Germline CDR1 and CDR2: SGHNT and YYREEE (reference sequence). Trimming pared 3 bases from V and 1 base from J, leaving 13 bases between. The CDR3 runs 15 residues. The CDR3 DNA is TGTGCCAGCAGCTCACACAGGCGGGGGAACACTGAAGCTTTCTTT. Encoded protein: CASSSHRRGNTEAFF.

The chain uses TRBV29-1 and TRBJ2-3; D gene uncertain. Trimming pared 7 bases from V and 1 base from J, leaving 21 bases between. CDR3 length: 16 residues. The germline CDR1 and CDR2 sequences are SQVTM and ANQGSEA. CDR3: CSADRFGTFCTDTQYF. In nucleotides, the CDR3 is TGCAGCGCTGACCGGTTCGGCACATTCTGCACAGATACGCAGTATTTT.

This clonotype was counted ten times or more. The chain employs TRBV19 and TRBJ1-1; possibly TRBD1 for D (5 bases). V was clipped by 2 bases and J by 6 bases, with 16 bases between them. Germline V gene data show CDR1 as LNHDA and CDR2 as SQIVND (reference sequence). This CDR3 is built from 15 residues. The CDR3: CASSIIRAGGAEAFF. CDR3 coding DNA: TGTGCCAGTAGTATAATTCGCGCCGGGGGTGCTGAAGCTTTCTTT.

CDR3 sequence reads: CSARDSGSFSYNEQFF. The CDR3 coding sequence is TGCAGTGCTAGAGATAGCGGGAGTTTCTCCTACAATGAGCAGTTCTTC. The chain combines TRBV20-1 with TRBJ2-1, with 9 nucleotides matching TRBD2. Trimming at V came to 0 bases and at J to 0 bases, leaving 3 bases not matched to a gene. Germline values: CDR1 DFQATT, CDR2 SNEGSKA (reference sequence). This CDR3 is built from 16 residues.

This clonotype was counted a few times. The CDR3 DNA sequence: TGTGCCAGCAGTAAAATATCCGGGACAGGGAGGACAAACATTCAGTACTTC. Translating it yields CASSKISGTGRTNIQYF. The chain carries TRBV28 and TRBJ2-4; TRBD1 aligns across 9 bases. The CDR3 sequence is 17 residues long. V lost 5 bases to trimming and J lost 6 bases; unmatched junction nucleotides: 14. Looked up from germline, CDR1 is MDHEN and CDR2 is SYDVKM.

The CDR3 sequence is CASSDRFSNQPQHF. CDR3 nucleotides: TGCGCCAGCAGTGACAGGTTTAGCAATCAGCCCCAGCATTTT. This chain links TRBV10-2 with TRBJ1-5; no clear D gene. The CDR3 is made up of 14 amino acids. Germline-derived CDR1 and CDR2 are WSHSY and SAAADI. V was shortened by 3 bases and J by 0 bases, with 6 bases between the two germline ends.

This clonotype was counted only a few times. CDR3 coding DNA: TGTGCCAGCAGCCCTAGGCAGGGGGCGCGAGGTGGTGGCTACACCTTC. Its translation is CASSPRQGARGGGYTF. This chain connects TRBV7-6 to TRBJ1-2, with TRBD1 matching over 8 bases. The CDR3 consists of 16 residues. V was pared by 5 bases and J by 7 bases, with 15 bases of the junction left unmatched. Germline V gene lookup returns CDR1 SGHVS and CDR2 FNYEAQ.

This clonotype has ten or more counts. This chain joins TRBV30 and TRBJ2-7; 10 bases line up with TRBD2. This CDR3 is 15 amino acids long. Germline CDR1 and CDR2: GTSNPN and SVGIG (reference sequence). V gave up 2 bases and J gave up 6 bases; unmatched junction bases: 10. CDR3 sequence: CAWSYLAGAATEQYF. CDR3 sequence (DNA): TGTGCCTGGAGTTATCTAGCGGGAGCGGCCACCGAGCAGTACTTC.

This clonotype was picked up a small number of times. The CDR3 sequence is CASSFNGANTEAFF. CDR3 in DNA: TGTGCCAGCAGTTTTAACGGGGCGAACACTGAAGCTTTCTTT. The V call is TRBV27, the J call TRBJ1-1, with D perhaps matching TRBD1 (5 bases). The CDR3 is made up of 14 amino acids. Looked up from germline, CDR1 is MNHEY and CDR2 is SMNVEV (reference sequence). V was trimmed by 3 bases and J by 1 base, leaving 9 bases between them.

This clonotype has at least ten counts. The chain recombines TRBV12-3 or TRBV12-4 with TRBJ1-1; D gene ambiguous. CDR3 length equals 13 residues. Trimming left V 6 bases short and J 2 bases short, with 10 bases between. The CDR3 sequence is CASRGWSNTEAFF. CDR3 DNA sequence: TGTGCCAGCAGGGGCTGGAGTAACACTGAAGCTTTCTTT.

This clonotype was seen at least ten times. CDR3 residues: CASRTFGAANTEAFF. The CDR3 coding sequence is TGTGCCAGCAGGACCTTTGGGGCCGCGAACACTGAAGCTTTCTTT. The chain carries TRBV28 and TRBJ1-1; D is possibly TRBD1 (5 bases). Germline V gene lookup returns CDR1 MDHEN and CDR2 SYDVKM. V lost 6 bases to trimming and J lost 1 base, with 15 bases between them. CDR3 length: 15 residues.